This T cell receptor beta chain was sequenced during a study of cytomegalovirus exposure and HLA in healthy donors. The PCR was carried out with 60 Vbeta primers and 13 Jbeta primers. The assay was immunoSEQ multiplex PCR, and TCRdb's table has in-frame clones only and misses some. Counted here are 65,000 to 85,000 clones, 55% to 80% occurring once; the ten biggest clones make up roughly 1.9%. Regarding this clone: The junction shows a germline mismatch at one end, possibly a read error.

CDR1 and CDR2 (germline): SGHRS, YFSETQ. CDR3 length: 14 residues. The sample was PBMCs. The chain recombines TRBV5-1 with TRBJ1-2; D might be TRBD1 (6 bases). The sequence came from a woman aged 30 to 39 in good health and CMV-seronegative. The CDR3 loop is CASSPDGRGYGYTF. The CDR3 coding sequence is TGTGCCAGCAGCCCGGACGGCAGGGGCTATGGCTACACCTTC.